This T cell receptor beta chain is from a study of regulatory T cells in long-lasting Graves disease. Both iRepertoire HTBI primers and Arm-PCR of CDR3 regions were used to build the TCR beta libraries. TCRdb processed the multiplex PCR reads anew with MiXCR; each CDR3 protein has one entry. The sample consists of approximately 540,000 distinct CDR3 sequences, about 11% of them appearing once. Time point: newly diagnosed GD, antithyroid drugs for less than 3 months. The TCR library was made from RNA that had been extracted from PBMCs in TRIzol. The germline gives CDR1 MNHNS, CDR2 SASEGT. Trimming pared 4 bases from V and 1 base from J, leaving 12 bases between. This CDR3 is built from 15 residues. This clonotype occurred a few times. These data also featured in a second study, about T cells in Graves' hyperthyroidism and ophthalmopathy. This second study says: TCR CDR3 underwent first-round RT-PCR with the HTBI primer set. A 13 V-J model separated ophthalmopathy from stable hyperthyroidism.

The receptor was derived from a woman aged 30 to 39 with Graves disease. The source material was peripheral blood mononuclear cells (PBMCs), sampled at new diagnosis, from a patient treated with antithyroid drugs. The chain is built from TRBV6-1 and TRBJ2-3; TRBD2 is a possible D gene (6 bases). Here the CDR3 reads CASSGKRVGTDTQYF. The CDR3 DNA follows: TGTGCCAGCAGTGGAAAGCGGGTAGGCACAGATACGCAGTATTTT.